This T cell receptor (beta chain) was recovered during a study of beta chain features in type 1 diabetes. Across the study: Similarity in age, gender and cell yields was seen between patients and healthy donors.

In regard to this clone: The target antigen is unknown.

This CDR3 is 15 amino acids long. J lost 7 bases, V lost 5 bases, and 7 bases had no gene match. Germline loops: CDR1 SGHTA, CDR2 FQGTGA. Study findings and constraints: In patients and controls equally, PCR might favor templates that are shorter. Naive, central memory and Treg TCRB repertoires seemed to resemble each other more closely in patients than they did in healthy donors.

Expressed TCRB transcripts got sequenced, as all isolated RNA was reverse transcribed. Libraries were prepared by immunoSEQ multiplex PCR; TCRdb keeps only in-frame clonotypes and omits some of them. Seen here are about 42,000 clones, about 50% observed once, and the top ten hold more than 0.2%. The receptor was derived from a woman in her thirties in good health. The source material was stem cell memory CD4+ T cells from blood. This chain joins TRBV7-3 and TRBJ2-1, with 11 bases that match TRBD2. As DNA, the CDR3 is TGTGCCAGCAGCCAGACTAGCGGGACGCAGAATGAGCAGTTCTTC. Its protein product is CASSQTSGTQNEQFF.